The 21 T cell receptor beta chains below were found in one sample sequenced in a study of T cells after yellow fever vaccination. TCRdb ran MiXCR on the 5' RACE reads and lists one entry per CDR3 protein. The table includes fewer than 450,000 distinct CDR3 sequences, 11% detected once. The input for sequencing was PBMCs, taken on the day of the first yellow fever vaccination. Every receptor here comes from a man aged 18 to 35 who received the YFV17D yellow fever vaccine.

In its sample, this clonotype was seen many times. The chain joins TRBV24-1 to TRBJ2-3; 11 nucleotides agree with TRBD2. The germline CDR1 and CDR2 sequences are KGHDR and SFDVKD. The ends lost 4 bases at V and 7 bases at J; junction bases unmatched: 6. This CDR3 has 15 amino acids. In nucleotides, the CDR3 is TGTGCCACCAGTGAATCCGGGACTAGCGGTAATACGCAGTATTTT. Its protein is CATSESGTSGNTQYF.

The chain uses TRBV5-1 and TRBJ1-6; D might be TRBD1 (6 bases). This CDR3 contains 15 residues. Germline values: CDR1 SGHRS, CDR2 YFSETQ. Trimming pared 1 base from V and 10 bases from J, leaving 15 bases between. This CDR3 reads CASSLQLGGGSPLHF. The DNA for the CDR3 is TGCGCCAGCAGCTTGCAGCTAGGGGGGGGGTCACCCCTCCACTTT.

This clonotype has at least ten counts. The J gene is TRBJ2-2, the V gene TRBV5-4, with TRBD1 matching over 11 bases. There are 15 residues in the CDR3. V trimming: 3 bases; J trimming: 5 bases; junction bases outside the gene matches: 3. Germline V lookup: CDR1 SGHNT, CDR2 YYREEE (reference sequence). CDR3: CASSSGTGGTGELFF. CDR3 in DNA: TGTGCCAGCAGCTCCGGGACAGGGGGGACCGGGGAGCTGTTTTTT. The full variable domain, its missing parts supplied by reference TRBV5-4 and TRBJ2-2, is ETGVTQSPTHLIKTRGQQVTLRCSSQSGHNTVSWYQQALGQGPQFIFQYYREEENGRGNFPPRFSGLQFPNYSSELNVNALELDDSALYLCASSSGTGGTGELFFGEGSRLTVL.

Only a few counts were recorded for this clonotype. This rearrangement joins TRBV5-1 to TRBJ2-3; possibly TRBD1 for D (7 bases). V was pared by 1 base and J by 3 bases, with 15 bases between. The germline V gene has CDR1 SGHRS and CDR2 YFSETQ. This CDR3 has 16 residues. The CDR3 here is CASSLLRQGGTDTQYF. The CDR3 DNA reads TGCGCCAGCAGCTTGTTACGCCAGGGGGGTACAGATACGCAGTATTTT.

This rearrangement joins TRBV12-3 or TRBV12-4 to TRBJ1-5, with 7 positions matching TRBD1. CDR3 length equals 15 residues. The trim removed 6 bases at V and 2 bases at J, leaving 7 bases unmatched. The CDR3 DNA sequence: TGTGCCAGCAGACCAGGGACAGCTGGCAATCAGCCCCAGCATTTT. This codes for CASRPGTAGNQPQHF.

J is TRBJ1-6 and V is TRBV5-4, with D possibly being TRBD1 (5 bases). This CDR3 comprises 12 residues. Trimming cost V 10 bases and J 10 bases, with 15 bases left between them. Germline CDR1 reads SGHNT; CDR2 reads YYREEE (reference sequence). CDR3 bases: TGTGCCTCCACGGTTAGGGGATCACCCCTCCACTTT. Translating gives CASTVRGSPLHF.

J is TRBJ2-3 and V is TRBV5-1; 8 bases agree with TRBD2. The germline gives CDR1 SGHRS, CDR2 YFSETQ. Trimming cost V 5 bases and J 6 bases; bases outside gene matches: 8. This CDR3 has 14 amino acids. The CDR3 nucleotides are TGCGCCAGCAGGCCGGGGCCGGGGGGGGATACGCAGTATTTT. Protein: CASRPGPGGDTQYF.

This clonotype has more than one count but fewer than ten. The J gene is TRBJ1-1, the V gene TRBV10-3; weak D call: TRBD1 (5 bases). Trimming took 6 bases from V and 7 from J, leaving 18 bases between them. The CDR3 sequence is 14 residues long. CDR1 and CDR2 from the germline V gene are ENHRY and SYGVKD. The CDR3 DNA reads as TGTGCCATCAGGGACCCCGGGACGAGGTTTGAAGCTTTCTTT. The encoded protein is CAIRDPGTRFEAFF.

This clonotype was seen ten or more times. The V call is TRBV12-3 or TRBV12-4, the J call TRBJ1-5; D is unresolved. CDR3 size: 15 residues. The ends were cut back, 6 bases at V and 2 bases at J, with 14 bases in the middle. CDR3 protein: CASSRGVRGNQPQHF. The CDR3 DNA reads TGTGCCAGCAGCCGCGGCGTTAGGGGCAATCAGCCCCAGCATTTT.

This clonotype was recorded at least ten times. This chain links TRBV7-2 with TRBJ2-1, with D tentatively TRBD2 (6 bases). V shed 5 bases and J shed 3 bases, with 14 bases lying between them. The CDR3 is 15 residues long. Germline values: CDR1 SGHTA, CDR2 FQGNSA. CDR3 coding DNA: TGTGCCAGCAGCCTATGGGTGACTAGCTACAATGAGCAGTTCTTC. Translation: CASSLWVTSYNEQFF.

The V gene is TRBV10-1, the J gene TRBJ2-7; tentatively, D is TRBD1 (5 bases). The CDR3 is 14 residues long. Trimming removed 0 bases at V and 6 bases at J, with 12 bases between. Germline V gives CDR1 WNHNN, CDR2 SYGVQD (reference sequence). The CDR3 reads CASSESGALGEQYF. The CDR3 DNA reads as TGCGCCAGCAGTGAGTCAGGGGCGCTCGGCGAGCAGTACTTC.

CDR3: CATSREGGRDTEAFF. CDR3 DNA: TGTGCCACCAGCAGAGAAGGGGGGCGGGACACTGAAGCTTTCTTT. This chain links TRBV15 with TRBJ1-1; D is perhaps TRBD1 (6 bases). Trimming took off 0 bases at V and 3 bases at J, with 11 bases between the two ends. This CDR3 spans 15 amino acids. The germline CDR1 and CDR2 sequences are LNHNV and YYDKDF (reference sequence).

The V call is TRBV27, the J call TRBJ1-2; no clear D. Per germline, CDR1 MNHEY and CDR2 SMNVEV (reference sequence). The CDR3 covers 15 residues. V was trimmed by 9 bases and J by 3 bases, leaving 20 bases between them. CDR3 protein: CASSRVSSADYGYTF. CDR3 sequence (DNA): TGTGCCAGTTCCCGGGTATCGTCAGCTGACTATGGCTACACCTTC.

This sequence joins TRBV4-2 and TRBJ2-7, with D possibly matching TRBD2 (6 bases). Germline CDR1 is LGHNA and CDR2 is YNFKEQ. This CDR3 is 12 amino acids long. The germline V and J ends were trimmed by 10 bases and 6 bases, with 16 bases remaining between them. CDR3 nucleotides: TGTGCCATCGGCCCGGGGGTCCTCGAGCAGTACTTC. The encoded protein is CAIGPGVLEQYF.

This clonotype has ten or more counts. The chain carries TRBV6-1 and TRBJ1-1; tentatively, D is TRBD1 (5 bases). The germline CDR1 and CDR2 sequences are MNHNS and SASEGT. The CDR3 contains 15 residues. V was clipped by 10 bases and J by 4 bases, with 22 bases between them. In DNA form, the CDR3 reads TGTGCCACCCGACCCGGGGGTGGATGGGGCACTGAAGCTTTCTTT. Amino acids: CATRPGGGWGTEAFF.

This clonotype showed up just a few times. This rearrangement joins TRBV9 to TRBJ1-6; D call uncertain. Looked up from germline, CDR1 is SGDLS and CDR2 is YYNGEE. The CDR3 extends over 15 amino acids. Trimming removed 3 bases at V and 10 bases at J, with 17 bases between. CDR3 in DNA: TGTGCCAGCAGCGCGAAAAGTCCTGTGGGCTCACCCCTCCACTTT. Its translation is CASSAKSPVGSPLHF.

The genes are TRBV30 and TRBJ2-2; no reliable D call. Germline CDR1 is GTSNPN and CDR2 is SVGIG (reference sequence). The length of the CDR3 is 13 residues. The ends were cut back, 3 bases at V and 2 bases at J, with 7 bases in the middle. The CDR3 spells CAWRGDNTGELFF. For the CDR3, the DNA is TGTGCCTGGAGGGGCGATAACACCGGGGAGCTGTTTTTT.

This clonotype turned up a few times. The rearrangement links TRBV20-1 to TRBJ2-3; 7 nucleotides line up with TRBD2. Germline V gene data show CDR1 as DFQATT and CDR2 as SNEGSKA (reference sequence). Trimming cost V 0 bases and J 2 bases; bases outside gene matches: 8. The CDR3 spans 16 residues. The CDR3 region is CSARDLGGGYTDTQYF. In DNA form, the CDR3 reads TGCAGTGCTAGAGACCTCGGGGGAGGGTACACAGATACGCAGTATTTT.

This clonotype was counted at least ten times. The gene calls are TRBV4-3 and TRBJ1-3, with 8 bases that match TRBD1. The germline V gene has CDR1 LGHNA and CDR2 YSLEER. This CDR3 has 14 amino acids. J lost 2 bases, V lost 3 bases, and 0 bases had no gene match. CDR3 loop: CASSQTGAGNTIYF. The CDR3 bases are TGCGCCAGCAGCCAGACAGGGGCTGGAAACACCATATATTTT.

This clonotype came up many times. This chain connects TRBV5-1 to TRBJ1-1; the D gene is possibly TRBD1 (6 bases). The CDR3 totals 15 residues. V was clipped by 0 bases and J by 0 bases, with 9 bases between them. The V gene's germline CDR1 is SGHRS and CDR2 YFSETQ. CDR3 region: CASSLAGTLNTEAFF. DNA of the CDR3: TGCGCCAGCAGCTTGGCCGGGACATTGAACACTGAAGCTTTCTTT.

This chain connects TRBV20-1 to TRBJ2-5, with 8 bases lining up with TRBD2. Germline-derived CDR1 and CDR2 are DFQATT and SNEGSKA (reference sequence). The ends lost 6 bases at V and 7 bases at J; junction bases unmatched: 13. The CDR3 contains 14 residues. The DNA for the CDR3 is TGCAGTGCCAGGGGACTAGGAGATGCGGGGACCCAGTACTTC. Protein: CSARGLGDAGTQYF.